This T cell receptor beta chain was sequenced for a study of early T cells in non-severe SARS-CoV-2 infection. About the study: RNA in bulk from unsorted whole blood was sequenced, and chains were unpaired.

J was trimmed by 7 bases and V by 4 bases; bases with no gene match: 8. The CDR3 has 15 amino acids. The germline V gene has CDR1 SSHAT and CDR2 FNYEAQ (reference sequence). Individual cDNA molecules were tagged with unique molecular identifiers, the study reported. Each CDR3 protein gets one entry after TCRdb re-called the 5' RACE reads with MiXCR. The sample contains 56,000 or so distinct CDR3 sequences, less than 9.5% of which appear only once. The specimen sequenced was whole blood. The TCR was taken from an adult who was a healthcare worker with PCR-confirmed SARS-CoV-2 infection or an uninfected control (not recorded which). This chain links TRBV7-7 with TRBJ2-1; 9 bases fit TRBD1. The CDR3 DNA reads as TGTGCCAGCAGCTCCGGGACAGGGTTGGGGAATGAGCAGTTCTTC. The encoded protein is CASSSGTGLGNEQFF. Based on the CDR3 plus reference TRBV7-7 and TRBJ2-1, the full variable domain is GAGVSQSPRYKVTKRGQDVTLRCDPISSHATLYWYQQALGQGPEFLTYFNYEAQPDKSGLPSDRFSAERPEGSISTLTIQRTEQRDSAMYRCASSSGTGLGNEQFFGPGTRLTVL.